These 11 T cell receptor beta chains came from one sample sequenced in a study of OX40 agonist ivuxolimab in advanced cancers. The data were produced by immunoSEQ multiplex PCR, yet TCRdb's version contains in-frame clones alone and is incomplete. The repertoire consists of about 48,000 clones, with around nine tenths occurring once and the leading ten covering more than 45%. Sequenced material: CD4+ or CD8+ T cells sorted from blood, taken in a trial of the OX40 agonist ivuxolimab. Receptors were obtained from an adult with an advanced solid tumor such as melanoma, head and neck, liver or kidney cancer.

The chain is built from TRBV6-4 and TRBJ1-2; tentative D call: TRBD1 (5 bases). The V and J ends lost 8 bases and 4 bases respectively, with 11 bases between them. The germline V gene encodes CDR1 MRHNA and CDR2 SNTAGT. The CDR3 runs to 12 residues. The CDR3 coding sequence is TGTGCCAGCCTCGGGGGGTCCTATGGCTACACCTTC. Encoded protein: CASLGGSYGYTF.

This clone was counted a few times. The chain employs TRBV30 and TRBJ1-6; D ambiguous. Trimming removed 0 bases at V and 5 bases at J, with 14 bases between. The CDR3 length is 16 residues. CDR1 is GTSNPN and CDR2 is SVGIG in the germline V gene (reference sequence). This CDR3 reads CAWSVSWGRDNSPLHF. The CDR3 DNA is TGTGCCTGGAGTGTTAGTTGGGGTCGGGATAATTCACCCCTCCACTTT.

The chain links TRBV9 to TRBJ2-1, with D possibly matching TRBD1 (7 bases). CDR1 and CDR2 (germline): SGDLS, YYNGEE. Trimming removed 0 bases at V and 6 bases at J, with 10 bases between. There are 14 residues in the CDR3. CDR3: CASSVEEGANEQFF. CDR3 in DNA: TGTGCCAGCAGCGTAGAGGAGGGGGCCAATGAGCAGTTCTTC.

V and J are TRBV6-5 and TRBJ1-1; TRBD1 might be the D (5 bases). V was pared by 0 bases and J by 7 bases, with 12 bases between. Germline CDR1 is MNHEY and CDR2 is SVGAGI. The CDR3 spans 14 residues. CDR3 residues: CASSYSGGGREAFF. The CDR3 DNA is TGTGCCAGCAGTTACTCGGGGGGTGGCCGTGAAGCTTTCTTT.

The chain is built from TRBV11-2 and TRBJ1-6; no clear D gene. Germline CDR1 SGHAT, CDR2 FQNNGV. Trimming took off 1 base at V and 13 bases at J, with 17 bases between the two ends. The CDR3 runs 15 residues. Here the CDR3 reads CASSLVLGPLRPLHF. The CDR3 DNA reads TGTGCCAGCAGCTTAGTCCTCGGACCTCTTCGGCCCCTCCACTTT.

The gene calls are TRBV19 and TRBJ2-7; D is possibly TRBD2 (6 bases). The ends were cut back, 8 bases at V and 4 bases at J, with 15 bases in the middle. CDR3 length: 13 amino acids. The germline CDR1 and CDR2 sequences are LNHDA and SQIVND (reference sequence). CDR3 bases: TGTGCCAGTGCCGCGGGAAGCAAATACGAGCAGTACTTC. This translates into CASAAGSKYEQYF.

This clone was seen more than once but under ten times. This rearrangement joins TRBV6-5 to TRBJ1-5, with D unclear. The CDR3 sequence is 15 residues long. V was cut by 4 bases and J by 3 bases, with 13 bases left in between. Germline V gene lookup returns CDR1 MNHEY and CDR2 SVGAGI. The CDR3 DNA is TGTGCCAGCAGTTTCCGATACGACGACAATCAGCCCCAGCATTTT. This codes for CASSFRYDDNQPQHF.

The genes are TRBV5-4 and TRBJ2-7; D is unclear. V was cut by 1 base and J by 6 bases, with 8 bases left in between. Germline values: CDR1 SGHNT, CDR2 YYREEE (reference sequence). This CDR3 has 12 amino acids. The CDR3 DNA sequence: TGTGCCAGCAGCTTGAGTGGATCCGAGCAGTACTTC. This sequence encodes CASSLSGSEQYF. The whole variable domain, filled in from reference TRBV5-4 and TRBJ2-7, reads ETGVTQSPTHLIKTRGQQVTLRCSSQSGHNTVSWYQQALGQGPQFIFQYYREEENGRGNFPPRFSGLQFPNYSSELNVNALELDDSALYLCASSLSGSEQYFGPGTRLTVT.

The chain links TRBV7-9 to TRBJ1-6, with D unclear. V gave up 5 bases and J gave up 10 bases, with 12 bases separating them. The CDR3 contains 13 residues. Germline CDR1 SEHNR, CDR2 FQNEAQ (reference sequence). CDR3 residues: CASSDPRGSPLHF. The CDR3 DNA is TGTGCCAGCAGCGACCCCCGTGGGTCACCCCTCCACTTT. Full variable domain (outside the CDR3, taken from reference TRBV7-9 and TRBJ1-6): DTGVSQNPRHKITKRGQNVTFRCDPISEHNRLYWYRQTLGQGPEFLTYFQNEAQLEKSRLLSDRFSAERPKGSFSTLEIQRTEQGDSAMYLCASSDPRGSPLHFGNGTRLTVT.

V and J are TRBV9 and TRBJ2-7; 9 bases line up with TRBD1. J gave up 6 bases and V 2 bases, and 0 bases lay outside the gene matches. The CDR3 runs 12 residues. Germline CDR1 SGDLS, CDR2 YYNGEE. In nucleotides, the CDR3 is TGTGCCAGCAGCGTGACAGGGGGCGAGCAGTACTTC. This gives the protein CASSVTGGEQYF.

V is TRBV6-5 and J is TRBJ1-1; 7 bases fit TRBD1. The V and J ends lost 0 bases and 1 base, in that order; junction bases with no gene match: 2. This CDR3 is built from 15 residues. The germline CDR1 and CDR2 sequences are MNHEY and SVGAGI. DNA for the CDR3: TGTGCCAGCAGTTACTCAGGGACAGAGAACACTGAAGCTTTCTTT. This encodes CASSYSGTENTEAFF.